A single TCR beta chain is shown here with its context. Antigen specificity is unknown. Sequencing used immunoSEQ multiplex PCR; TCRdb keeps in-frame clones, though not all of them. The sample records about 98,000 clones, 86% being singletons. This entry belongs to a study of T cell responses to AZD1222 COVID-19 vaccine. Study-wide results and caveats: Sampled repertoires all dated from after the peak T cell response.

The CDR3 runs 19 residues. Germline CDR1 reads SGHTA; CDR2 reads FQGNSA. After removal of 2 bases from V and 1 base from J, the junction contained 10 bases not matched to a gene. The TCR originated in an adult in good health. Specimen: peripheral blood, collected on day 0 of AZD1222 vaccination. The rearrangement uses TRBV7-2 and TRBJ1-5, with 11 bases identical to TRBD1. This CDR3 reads CASSLRDRGGWISNQPQHF. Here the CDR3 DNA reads TGTGCCAGCAGCTTAAGGGACAGGGGGGGGTGGATAAGCAATCAGCCCCAGCATTTT.